The rows below give T cell receptor beta chains drawn from one sample of a study of OX40 agonist ivuxolimab in advanced cancers. TCRdb's copy holds only in-frame clones and misses some; the assay was immunoSEQ multiplex PCR. The data contain about 20,000 clones, roughly 80% of them singletons. Sequencing was performed on CD4+ or CD8+ T cells sorted from blood, taken in a trial of the OX40 agonist ivuxolimab. The receptors here all came from an adult with an advanced solid tumor such as melanoma, head and neck, liver or kidney cancer. The CDR3 runs from the conserved cysteine through the conserved F or W. Fields, in order: D gene, J gene, V gene, clone size, CDR3 protein, CDR3 DNA. D genes are given only for firm matches. Clone size is not always given. Where it is, it says once, few, many or a class for expanded clones.

D: NA; J: TRBJ1-5; V: TRBV28; size: NA; CDR3: CASQGLDQPQHF; DNA: TGTGCCAGTCAGGGTTTGGATCAGCCCCAGCATTTT
D: NA; J: TRBJ2-7; V: TRBV7-9; size: once; CDR3: CASSLYTYSYEQYF; DNA: TGTGCCAGCAGCCTATACACGTACTCCTACGAGCAGTACTTC
D: TRBD1; J: TRBJ1-3; V: TRBV7-9; size: NA; CDR3: CASREDRADTIYF; DNA: TGTGCCAGCAGGGAGGACAGGGCAGACACCATATATTTT
D: NA; J: TRBJ2-7; V: TRBV11-2; size: NA; CDR3: CASSLGLVYEQYF; DNA: TGTGCCAGCAGCTTAGGGCTGGTCTACGAGCAGTACTTC
D: TRBD1; J: TRBJ1-1; V: TRBV9; size: NA; CDR3: CASSEQGYGTEAFF; DNA: TGTGCCAGCAGCGAACAGGGGTATGGAACTGAAGCTTTCTTT
D: TRBD1; J: TRBJ2-7; V: TRBV7-9; size: NA; CDR3: CASSFFPGGITYEQYF; DNA: TGTGCCAGCAGCTTCTTTCCAGGGGGCATAACCTACGAGCAGTACTTC
D: NA; J: TRBJ2-7; V: TRBV28; size: NA; CDR3: CASSLNEQYF; DNA: TGTGCCAGCAGTTTAAACGAGCAGTACTTC
D: NA; J: TRBJ2-1; V: TRBV14; size: NA; CDR3: CASSPLTRNEQFF; DNA: TGTGCCAGCAGCCCCCTGACTAGGAATGAGCAGTTCTTC
D: NA; J: TRBJ2-2; V: TRBV28; size: NA; CDR3: CASSLRGTSDTGELFF; DNA: TGTGCCAGCAGTTTACGGGGGACGTCCGACACCGGGGAGCTGTTTTTT
D: TRBD1; J: TRBJ2-1; V: TRBV11-2; size: NA; CDR3: CASSLRDSPFNEQFF; DNA: TGTGCCAGCAGCCTCCGGGACAGCCCATTCAATGAGCAGTTCTTC
D: NA; J: TRBJ2-7; V: TRBV5-5; size: NA; CDR3: CATTSDRSSYEQYF; DNA: TGTGCCACCACCTCCGACAGGAGCTCCTACGAGCAGTACTTC
D: NA; J: TRBJ2-2; V: TRBV5-6; size: NA; CDR3: CASSFAGATGELFF; DNA: TGTGCCAGCAGCTTTGCGGGGGCCACCGGGGAGCTGTTTTTT